Shown below are 26 T cell receptor beta chains from a single sample sequenced in a study of blood T cells in healthy people across ages. Next came a second PCR, run for roughly 7 to 12 cycles, which used a sample-barcoded 5' primer along with a J-beta primer mix. TCRdb reanalysed the 5' RACE reads using MiXCR and keeps one entry per CDR3 protein. The data contain approximately 1.5 million distinct CDR3 sequences, 30% to 35% of them seen just once; the ten biggest clones take up approximately 10%. Material: blood. The receptors were sampled from a woman aged 25 to 45 in good health.

This clonotype was recorded a few times. The CDR3: CASSYLTGVYHEQYF. In nucleotides, the CDR3 is TGTGCCAGCAGTTACTTGACAGGGGTTTACCACGAGCAGTACTTC. This chain connects TRBV6-6 to TRBJ2-4, with TRBD1 matching over 8 bases. The J call is uncertain, as TRBJ2-7 better fits the DNA end. This CDR3 region has 15 residues. Germline assignment: CDR1 MNHNY and CDR2 SVGAGI (reference sequence).

Comment on this clonotype: A much larger clone lies a single base off, so this may be a read error. The chain employs TRBV7-2 and TRBJ2-5; D is tentatively TRBD1 or TRBD2 (5 bases each). Germline V CDR1 and CDR2: SGHTA, FQGNSA. The CDR3 is 16 residues long. This CDR3 reads CASSLYPDTLGETRYF. The DNA of the CDR3 is TGTGCCAGCAGCTTGTACCCGGACACTCTGGGGGAGACCCGGTACTTC. The complete variable domain, with remaining parts taken from reference TRBV7-2 and TRBJ2-5, reads GAGVSQSPSNKVTEKGKDVELRCDPISGHTALYWYRQSLGQGLEFLIYFQGNSAPDKSGLPSDRFSAERTGGSVSTLTIQRTQQEDSAVYLCASSLYPDTLGETRYFGPGTRLLVL.

This chain links TRBV20-1 with TRBJ2-7; TRBD2 aligns across 9 bases. The J segment lost 1 base and the V segment lost 5 bases, leaving 12 bases of the junction unmatched. There are 16 residues in the CDR3. CDR1 and CDR2 from the germline V gene are DFQATT and SNEGSKA (reference sequence). The chain's CDR3 is CSARSVAGALSYEQYF. DNA for the CDR3: TGCAGTGCTCGGTCGGTAGCGGGGGCCCTTTCCTACGAGCAGTACTTC.

A few counts support this clonotype. This sequence joins TRBV10-3 and TRBJ2-7; 7 nucleotides agree with TRBD1. The CDR3 is 15 residues long. Germline-derived CDR1 and CDR2 are ENHRY and SYGVKD. V lost 6 bases to trimming and J lost 3 bases; unmatched junction nucleotides: 11. The CDR3 sequence: CAIREPRDSGYEQYF. As DNA, the CDR3 is TGTGCCATCAGGGAACCCAGGGACAGCGGCTACGAGCAGTACTTC.

The table lists this clonotype with a few counts. V usage is TRBV5-1 and J usage is TRBJ2-1; 8 bases match TRBD2. The germline V gene has CDR1 SGHRS and CDR2 YFSETQ. V was pared by 4 bases and J by 9 bases, with 9 bases of the junction left unmatched. The CDR3 spans 14 residues. DNA of the CDR3: TGCGCCAGCAGCGAGGGACTAGGAGGGGGTGAGCAGTTCTTC. This gives the protein CASSEGLGGGEQFF.

This clonotype was recorded many times. V and J are TRBV9 and TRBJ2-7; 9 nucleotides match TRBD2. The trim removed 5 bases at V and 2 bases at J, leaving 2 bases unmatched. Germline assignment: CDR1 SGDLS and CDR2 YYNGEE. CDR3 length equals 13 residues. CDR3 sequence: CASSGGGAYEQYF. The CDR3 bases are TGTGCCAGCAGTGGCGGGGGGGCCTACGAGCAGTACTTC.

This clonotype was counted between two and nine times. This rearrangement joins TRBV4-2 to TRBJ2-7, with D tentatively TRBD1 or TRBD2 (5 bases each). CDR1 and CDR2 from the germline V gene are LGHNA and YNFKEQ. The ends were cut back, 2 bases at V and 2 bases at J, with 19 bases in the middle. The CDR3 length is 17 residues. The CDR3 DNA reads as TGTGCCAGCAGCCAACTATTCGCCGGGACGGATACCTACGAGCAGTACTTC. Translated: CASSQLFAGTDTYEQYF.

As for this clonotype: One end of the junction fails to match germline, which may point to a read error. The chain uses TRBV7-2 and TRBJ2-1, with TRBD2 matching over 8 bases. The CDR3 covers 17 residues. Germline V gives CDR1 SGHTA, CDR2 FQGNSA. CDR3 region: CAGSSPDGSGIFNEQFF. For the CDR3, the DNA is TGTGCCGGCAGCTCTCCAGATGGTAGCGGGATCTTCAATGAGCAGTTCTTC. The variable domain in full, with the rest retrieved from reference TRBV7-2 and TRBJ2-1, is GAGVSQSPSNKVTEKGKDVELRCDPISGHTALYWYRQSLGQGLEFLIYFQGNSAPDKSGLPSDRFSAERTGGSVSTLTIQRTQQEDSAVYLCAGSSPDGSGIFNEQFFGPGTRLTVL.

This chain connects TRBV7-3 to TRBJ2-1, with 10 bases that match TRBD2. The length of the CDR3 is 16 residues. Germline V lookup: CDR1 SGHTA, CDR2 FQGTGA. The junction had 11 bases not matched to a gene; V was cut back by 5 bases and J by 7 bases. The CDR3 nucleotides are TGTGCCAGCAGCATATCCGGGACTAGCGAATGGAATGAGCAGTTCTTC. Encoded protein: CASSISGTSEWNEQFF.

Turning to this clonotype: A much larger clone is a single base away; this may be a read error. The chain employs TRBV29-1 and TRBJ2-6; TRBD1 agrees at 9 bases. CDR1 and CDR2 from the germline V gene are SQVTM and ANQGSEA. The CDR3 loop spans 14 amino acids. The CDR3 protein is CTLPTGGGANVRTF. The CDR3 coding sequence is TGCACACTTCCGACAGGGGGTGGGGCCAACGTCCGGACTTTC.

V gene TRBV7-8 combines with J gene TRBJ2-5, with TRBD2 matching 15 bases. CDR3 size: 16 residues. Germline lookup yields CDR1 SGHVS and CDR2 FQNEAQ. The V gene end was trimmed by 5 bases and the J gene end by 5 bases; junction bases not matched to a gene: 6. The CDR3 region has the DNA TGTGCCAGCAGCAAGGGACTAGCGGGAGGTATCGAGACCCAGTACTTC. Amino acid sequence: CASSKGLAGGIETQYF. Together with reference TRBV7-8 and TRBJ2-5, the CDR3 gives the full variable domain: GAGVSQSPRYKVAKRGQDVALRCDPISGHVSLFWYQQALGQGPEFLTYFQNEAQLDKSGLPSDRFFAERPEGSVSTLKIQRTQQEDSAVYLCASSKGLAGGIETQYFGPGTRLLVL.

The rearrangement links TRBV30 to TRBJ2-7; 10 bases fit TRBD1. Germline loops: CDR1 GTSNPN, CDR2 SVGIG (reference sequence). Trimming cost V 3 bases and J 2 bases; bases outside gene matches: 7. This CDR3 spans 15 amino acids. CDR3 bases: TGTGCCTGGAGCCCGCGGGACAGGGGTCCCTACGAGCAGTACTTC. It specifies CAWSPRDRGPYEQYF. Full variable domain (remainder filled in from reference TRBV30 and TRBJ2-7): SQTIHQWPATLVQPVGSPLSLECTVEGTSNPNLYWYRQAAGRGLQLLFYSVGIGQISSEVPQNLSASRPQDRQFILSSKKLLLSDSGFYLCAWSPRDRGPYEQYFGPGTRLTVT.

V and J are TRBV10-3 and TRBJ1-1; weak D call: TRBD1 (5 bases). This CDR3 has 13 amino acids. V lost 10 bases, J lost 1 base, and 13 bases lay in between. Per germline, CDR1 ENHRY and CDR2 SYGVKD. The CDR3 protein is CATLQEANTEAFF. Written as DNA, the CDR3 is TGTGCCACACTACAGGAGGCGAACACTGAAGCTTTCTTT.

The gene calls are TRBV20-1 and TRBJ2-4; D possibly uses TRBD1 or TRBD2 (5 bases each). V was shortened by 0 bases and J by 0 bases, with 12 bases between the two germline ends. The germline CDR1 and CDR2 sequences are DFQATT and SNEGSKA (reference sequence). CDR3 length equals 16 residues. The CDR3 sequence is CSARDWDVLAKNIQYF. Here the CDR3 DNA reads TGCAGTGCTAGAGATTGGGACGTTCTAGCCAAAAACATTCAGTACTTC.

In this sample, this clonotype turned up a few times. V and J are TRBV7-9 and TRBJ2-7, with TRBD2 matching 12 bases. Germline CDR1 is SEHNR and CDR2 is FQNEAQ (reference sequence). The ends lost 5 bases at V and 1 base at J; junction bases unmatched: 12. CDR3 size: 18 residues. The CDR3 DNA follows: TGTGCCAGCAGCCCTAGTGGTCTAGCGGGAGGGTTTTCCTACGAGCAGTACTTC. Translated: CASSPSGLAGGFSYEQYF.

This chain links TRBV6-1 with TRBJ2-1; no definite D call. Germline loops: CDR1 MNHNS, CDR2 SASEGT. CDR3 size: 11 residues. V was pared by 9 bases and J by 8 bases, with 11 bases between. CDR3 residues: CARDPVDEQFF. The CDR3 DNA is TGTGCCAGAGACCCCGTAGATGAGCAGTTCTTC.

Remarks on this clonotype: An end of the junction does not agree with germline; a read error may underlie this. The chain joins TRBV4-1 to TRBJ2-7; perhaps TRBD1 as D (6 bases). The CDR3 covers 14 residues. In germline, CDR1 is MGHRA, CDR2 YSYEKL. CDR3 in DNA: TGCGCCAACAGCCCGCCCCGGACAGTGAACGAGCAGTACTTC. Residues: CANSPPRTVNEQYF.

The chain employs TRBV4-1 and TRBJ1-1, with D perhaps matching TRBD1 (6 bases). Germline loops: CDR1 MGHRA, CDR2 YSYEKL. The ends were cut back, 1 base at V and 1 base at J, with 13 bases in the middle. The length of the CDR3 is 16 residues. CDR3 residues: CASSQVQEGQNTEAFF. The CDR3 DNA is TGCGCCAGCAGCCAAGTTCAGGAGGGACAGAACACTGAAGCTTTCTTT.

The chain has TRBV2 and TRBJ1-1, with D possibly matching TRBD1 (5 bases). The CDR3 runs to 14 residues. The germline gives CDR1 SNHLY, CDR2 FYNNEI. V was shortened by 6 bases and J by 4 bases, with 15 bases between the two germline ends. CDR3 amino acids: CASRKGVSGTEAFF. CDR3 in DNA: TGTGCCAGCAGGAAAGGGGTATCCGGCACTGAAGCTTTCTTT. The complete variable domain, with remaining parts taken from reference TRBV2 and TRBJ1-1, reads EPEVTQTPSHQVTQMGQEVILRCVPISNHLYFYWYRQILGQKVEFLVSFYNNEISEKSEIFDDQFSVERPDGSNFTLKIRSTKLEDSAMYFCASRKGVSGTEAFFGQGTRLTVV.

As DNA, the CDR3 is TGCGCCAGCAGCCCCGTGGGGACCTACGAGCAGTACTTC. Protein product: CASSPVGTYEQYF. The chain links TRBV5-1 to TRBJ2-7; D uncertain. In germline, CDR1 is SGHRS, CDR2 YFSETQ. The V end lost 4 bases, the J end lost 2 bases, and 10 bases lay between the germline ends. The CDR3 sequence is 13 residues long. The whole variable domain, remainder taken from reference TRBV5-1 and TRBJ2-7, is KAGVTQTPRYLIKTRGQQVTLSCSPISGHRSVSWYQQTPGQGLQFLFEYFSETQRNKGNFPGRFSGRQFSNSRSEMNVSTLELGDSALYLCASSPVGTYEQYFGPGTRLTVT.

This clonotype was found many times. The rearrangement links TRBV12-3 or TRBV12-4 to TRBJ2-5; no firm D call. V dropped 5 bases and J dropped 0 bases, with 10 bases sitting between them. The CDR3 spans 14 residues. CDR3 loop: CASSNSDYQETQYF. CDR3 in DNA: TGTGCCAGCAGTAACAGTGATTACCAAGAGACCCAGTACTTC.

This clonotype has at least ten counts. The rearrangement joins TRBV29-1 to TRBJ2-7, with no clear D. CDR1 SQVTM and CDR2 ANQGSEA come from the germline V gene. This CDR3 has 12 amino acids. Trimming removed 6 bases at V and 2 bases at J, with 11 bases between. CDR3 sequence reads: CSVGRSAYEQYF. The CDR3 DNA sequence: TGCAGCGTAGGGCGGAGTGCCTACGAGCAGTACTTC.

This clonotype was observed a handful of times. V usage is TRBV27 and J usage is TRBJ2-7; a possible D gene is TRBD1 (5 bases). V lost 2 bases and J lost 7, with 30 bases in between. The CDR3 is 19 residues long. Germline values: CDR1 MNHEY, CDR2 SMNVEV (reference sequence). CDR3 region: CASSLHNPRVTGSLREQYF. CDR3 nucleotides: TGTGCCAGCAGTTTACACAACCCGAGAGTAACAGGTTCCCTAAGAGAGCAGTACTTC.

In its sample, this clonotype was seen a few times. The chain recombines TRBV6-6 with TRBJ1-5; the D is unclear. Looked up from germline, CDR1 is MNHNY and CDR2 is SVGAGI (reference sequence). This CDR3 contains 12 residues. The germline V and J ends were trimmed by 2 bases and 11 bases, with 10 bases remaining between them. Here the CDR3 DNA reads TGTGCCAGCAGTTACGATAAGAATTCCCAGCATTTT. This gives the protein CASSYDKNSQHF.

This clonotype was detected a few times. The rearrangement links TRBV3-1 to TRBJ2-1, with no clear D. This CDR3 is 14 amino acids long. V lost 1 base and J 5 bases, leaving 9 bases between the germline ends. In germline, CDR1 is LGHDT, CDR2 YNNKEL (reference sequence). The CDR3 region is CASSQVDADNEQFF. CDR3 bases: TGTGCCAGCAGCCAAGTGGACGCCGACAATGAGCAGTTCTTC.

This rearrangement joins TRBV20-1 to TRBJ2-1, with D perhaps TRBD2 (6 bases). There are 14 residues in the CDR3. V lost 3 bases, J lost 5 bases, and 14 bases lay in between. Germline V gene lookup returns CDR1 DFQATT and CDR2 SNEGSKA (reference sequence). The CDR3 bases are TGCAGTGCTAGTAGCCTAGCGCTAGACAATGAGCAGTTCTTC. Its translation is CSASSLALDNEQFF.